What follows are 19 T cell receptor beta chains derived from one specimen sequenced in a study of cytotoxic CD8 clonotypes in ibrutinib-treated CLL. Measured with immunoSEQ multiplex PCR; TCRdb has only the in-frame clones, and not every one. This table holds a few hundred thousand clones, around four fifths found once. The sample in question was PBMCs, obtained before ibrutinib treatment. The receptors derive from a human donor with chronic lymphocytic leukemia.

This chain joins TRBV30 and TRBJ2-1; no reliable D call. V lost 0 bases, J lost 8 bases, and 8 bases lay in between. CDR1 GTSNPN and CDR2 SVGIG come from the germline V gene (reference sequence). The length of the CDR3 is 12 residues. The CDR3 loop reads CAWSVRPDEQFF. DNA for the CDR3: TGTGCCTGGAGTGTAAGGCCCGATGAGCAGTTCTTC.

The CDR3 spells CASSQPGQQNTEAFF. CDR3 DNA: TGTGCCAGCAGCCAACCGGGACAGCAGAACACTGAAGCTTTCTTT. The chain employs TRBV4-2 and TRBJ1-1; 7 nucleotides agree with TRBD1. CDR1 is LGHNA and CDR2 is YNFKEQ in the germline V gene. With V trimmed by 2 bases and J by 1 base, 4 bases remained unmatched. The CDR3 runs 15 residues.

This chain connects TRBV28 to TRBJ1-1, with D unclear. Germline V gene lookup returns CDR1 MDHEN and CDR2 SYDVKM. This CDR3 has 15 amino acids. V was pared by 6 bases and J by 1 base, with 15 bases between. The CDR3 spells CASSSPRFGNTEAFF. CDR3 sequence (DNA): TGTGCCAGCAGCTCACCGAGGTTTGGGAACACTGAAGCTTTCTTT.

The rearrangement uses TRBV5-8 and TRBJ2-1; no definite D call. The CDR3 totals 11 residues. The V end lost 1 base, the J end lost 9 bases, and 5 bases lay between the germline ends. Germline V gives CDR1 SGHTS, CDR2 YDEGEE. DNA of the CDR3: TGTGCCAGCAGCTTGTGGGGTGAGCAGTTCTTC. This gives the protein CASSLWGEQFF.

This rearrangement joins TRBV27 to TRBJ2-3; D might be TRBD1 (7 bases). The germline V gene has CDR1 MNHEY and CDR2 SMNVEV (reference sequence). The CDR3 spans 15 residues. V lost 4 bases and J 9 bases, leaving 20 bases between the germline ends. The CDR3 nucleotides read TGTGCCAGCAGTTCCCGCGGGACAGCCCTCGGGACGCAGTATTTT. This encodes CASSSRGTALGTQYF.

The rearrangement links TRBV30 to TRBJ1-1; no clear D gene. V lost 3 bases and J 3 bases, leaving 11 bases between the germline ends. Germline V gives CDR1 GTSNPN, CDR2 SVGIG (reference sequence). This CDR3 has 13 residues. CDR3 loop: CAWRGSVDTEAFF. In DNA, the CDR3 is TGTGCCTGGAGGGGGTCCGTCGACACTGAAGCTTTCTTT.

J is TRBJ1-1 and V is TRBV28; D perhaps matches TRBD1 (6 bases). V lost 2 bases, J lost 5 bases, and 9 bases lay in between. The CDR3 has 13 residues. CDR1 MDHEN and CDR2 SYDVKM come from the germline V gene. The CDR3 here is CASSLQGRTEAFF. The CDR3 coding sequence is TGTGCCAGCAGTTTACAGGGGCGTACTGAAGCTTTCTTT.

CDR3 region: CASSLVGDRGYEQYF. The CDR3 nucleotides are TGTGCCAGCAGCTTGGTTGGGGACAGGGGTTACGAGCAGTACTTC. The chain combines TRBV5-4 with TRBJ2-7; 10 positions agree with TRBD1. This CDR3 comprises 15 residues. The germline V gene encodes CDR1 SGHNT and CDR2 YYREEE (reference sequence). The trim removed 0 bases at V and 4 bases at J, leaving 4 bases unmatched.

The chain combines TRBV5-6 with TRBJ1-5; a weak D match, TRBD1 (5 bases). CDR1 and CDR2 from the germline V gene are SGHDT and YYEEEE. This CDR3 spans 13 amino acids. Between the trimmed V and J ends, which lost 4 bases and 2 bases, there was a span of 7 bases. The CDR3 DNA is TGTGCCAGCAGCCCGGGGCGCAATCAGCCCCAGCATTTT. Its translation is CASSPGRNQPQHF. Full variable domain (missing parts from reference TRBV5-6 and TRBJ1-5): DAGVTQSPTHLIKTRGQQVTLRCSPKSGHDTVSWYQQALGQGPQFIFQYYEEEERQRGNFPDRFSGHQFPNYSSELNVNALLLGDSALYLCASSPGRNQPQHFGDGTRLSIL.

The gene calls are TRBV30 and TRBJ2-1; 10 positions agree with TRBD1. After removal of 5 bases from V and 0 bases from J, the junction contained 7 bases not matched to a gene. Germline CDR1 GTSNPN, CDR2 SVGIG (reference sequence). The CDR3 totals 16 residues. For the CDR3, the DNA is TGTGCCTGGGACCCGGGACAGGGGAACTCCTACAATGAGCAGTTCTTC. Its protein product is CAWDPGQGNSYNEQFF.

The table lists this clone with a few counts. The chain recombines TRBV27 with TRBJ1-1, with a tentative D call TRBD1 (5 bases). V was clipped by 2 bases and J by 3 bases, with 10 bases between them. Per the germline V gene, CDR1 is MNHEY and CDR2 is SMNVEV (reference sequence). This CDR3 has 14 amino acids. CDR3 amino acids: CASSLRGTDTEAFF. CDR3 coding DNA: TGTGCCAGCAGTTTACGGGGGACGGACACTGAAGCTTTCTTT.

The genes are TRBV19 and TRBJ2-7; no clear D. Germline V gene data show CDR1 as LNHDA and CDR2 as SQIVND (reference sequence). Trimming pared 0 bases from V and 3 bases from J, leaving 6 bases between. This CDR3 has 13 amino acids. This chain's CDR3 is CASSIDYSYEQYF. CDR3 nucleotides: TGTGCCAGTAGTATAGACTACAGCTACGAGCAGTACTTC.

The chain joins TRBV30 to TRBJ2-7; TRBD1 matches at 11 bases. The germline V gene has CDR1 GTSNPN and CDR2 SVGIG (reference sequence). The CDR3 is 16 amino acids. J lost 2 bases, V lost 1 base, and 7 bases had no gene match. The CDR3 DNA is TGTGCCTGGAGTGACCATGGGACAGGGGGGACCTACGAGCAGTACTTC. It translates to CAWSDHGTGGTYEQYF.

This chain uses TRBV19 with TRBJ2-2; 9 nucleotides agree with TRBD2. The germline CDR1 and CDR2 sequences are LNHDA and SQIVND (reference sequence). With V trimmed by 4 bases and J by 5 bases, 23 bases remained unmatched. This CDR3 is built from 21 residues. The CDR3 coding sequence is TGTGCCAGTAGTAGACAGGGCCCACGAGACGGTAGCGGGAGATGGACCGGGGAGCTGTTTTTT. Protein: CASSRQGPRDGSGRWTGELFF.

The CDR3 region has the DNA TGCAGCGTGATCACGACCGGGACTAGTAAGAGCTCCTACGAGCAGTACTTC. Its protein is CSVITTGTSKSSYEQYF. The chain recombines TRBV29-1 with TRBJ2-7, with 8 positions matching TRBD2. After removal of 6 bases from V and 0 bases from J, the junction contained 16 bases not matched to a gene. The CDR3 covers 17 residues. CDR1 and CDR2 from the germline V gene are SQVTM and ANQGSEA.

This clone appeared a few times. The chain employs TRBV6-1 and TRBJ2-6, with a tentative D call TRBD2 (6 bases). This CDR3 comprises 16 residues. The V and J ends lost 0 bases and 0 bases respectively, with 6 bases between them. CDR1 is MNHNS, CDR2 SASEGT, per germline. The CDR3 reads CASSEASGSGANVLTF. The CDR3 coding sequence is TGTGCCAGCAGTGAAGCTAGCGGCTCTGGGGCCAACGTCCTGACTTTC.

J is TRBJ2-1 and V is TRBV7-9; TRBD1 or TRBD2 may be the D gene (6 bases each). The V and J ends lost 5 bases and 5 bases respectively, with 16 bases between them. This CDR3 has 15 residues. Germline values: CDR1 SEHNR, CDR2 FQNEAQ (reference sequence). CDR3 protein: CASSPMGASDNEQFF. CDR3 sequence (DNA): TGTGCCAGCAGCCCCATGGGGGCTAGCGACAATGAGCAGTTCTTC.

J is TRBJ1-1 and V is TRBV10-3; D is uncertain. Deletions cut 2 bases from V and 8 bases from J, with 9 bases between. CDR3 length equals 12 residues. Germline V lookup: CDR1 ENHRY, CDR2 SYGVKD. CDR3 protein: CAISETASEAFF. CDR3 sequence (DNA): TGTGCCATCAGTGAGACGGCTTCGGAAGCTTTCTTT.

The sample holds one count of this clone. The chain combines TRBV5-6 with TRBJ1-5, with 9 bases fitting TRBD1. The germline gives CDR1 SGHDT, CDR2 YYEEEE. J was trimmed by 2 bases and V by 3 bases; bases with no gene match: 3. The CDR3 extends over 15 amino acids. For the CDR3, the DNA is TGTGCCAGCAGCTGGACAGGGGCTCGCAATCAGCCCCAGCATTTT. Protein: CASSWTGARNQPQHF.